Presented here are 13 T cell receptor beta chains from one specimen sequenced in a study of T cell changes during pregnancy in multiple sclerosis. Sequencing was performed with immunoSEQ multiplex PCR; in TCRdb, only in-frame clones are kept and a portion is missing. The repertoire holds about 70,000 clones, more than 80% seen once, with over 1% in the top ten. The starting material was peripheral blood, obtained in the third trimester of pregnancy. Source of these receptors: a female donor with multiple sclerosis, enrolled in a pregnancy study.

The chain links TRBV11-2 to TRBJ2-4, with D perhaps matching TRBD2 (6 bases). CDR1 is SGHAT, CDR2 FQNNGV, per germline. The V end was cut by 5 bases, the J end by 0 bases, with 14 bases between. The CDR3 consists of 16 residues. The CDR3 loop reads CASSPTSTLAKNIQYF. The DNA of the CDR3 is TGTGCCAGCAGCCCCACTAGCACCTTAGCCAAAAACATTCAGTACTTC.

The CDR3 nucleotides read TGCGCCAGCAGCCAAGAAGGTGGGAGCGGAGATGAGCAGTTCTTC. Its protein is CASSQEGGSGDEQFF. The chain has TRBV4-3 and TRBJ2-1, with D perhaps matching TRBD2 (5 bases). The CDR3 totals 15 residues. From germline, CDR1 is LGHNA and CDR2 YSLEER. V lost 0 bases and J lost 8, with 14 bases in between.

The chain employs TRBV7-9 and TRBJ2-7, with TRBD2 matching over 10 bases. The CDR3 has 15 amino acids. The germline V gene has CDR1 SEHNR and CDR2 FQNEAQ (reference sequence). Unmatched junction bases numbered 2, after V lost 1 base and J lost 2 bases. CDR3 DNA sequence: TGTGCCAGCAGCTTAGGTGGACTAGCGGCCTACGAGCAGTACTTC. Translation: CASSLGGLAAYEQYF. The full variable domain, with the rest looked up from reference TRBV7-9 and TRBJ2-7, is DTGVSQNPRHKITKRGQNVTFRCDPISEHNRLYWYRQTLGQGPEFLTYFQNEAQLEKSRLLSDRFSAERPKGSFSTLEIQRTEQGDSAMYLCASSLGGLAAYEQYFGPGTRLTVT.

J is TRBJ2-7 and V is TRBV6-1; D perhaps matches TRBD1 (6 bases). CDR1 and CDR2 (germline): MNHNS, SASEGT. Trimming cost V 6 bases and J 2 bases, with 14 bases left between them. The CDR3 is made up of 14 amino acids. The CDR3 spells CASRSGQNTYEQYF. The DNA for the CDR3 is TGTGCCAGCAGAAGTGGACAGAACACCTACGAGCAGTACTTC.

This clone was recorded once. This chain joins TRBV19 and TRBJ1-1; the match to TRBD1 covers 7 bases. CDR1 and CDR2 (germline): LNHDA, SQIVND (reference sequence). V gave up 8 bases and J gave up 0 bases; unmatched junction bases: 3. The CDR3 contains 13 residues. CDR3 protein: CASSGQLNTEAFF. The CDR3, as DNA: TGTGCCAGTTCGGGACAGCTGAACACTGAAGCTTTCTTT.

The chain has TRBV6-1 and TRBJ1-1; 8 bases fit TRBD1. CDR3 length: 15 residues. Unmatched junction bases numbered 6, after V lost 0 bases and J lost 6 bases. Germline-derived CDR1 and CDR2 are MNHNS and SASEGT. The CDR3 loop is CASSEAPGGLPEAFF. CDR3 coding DNA: TGTGCCAGCAGTGAAGCTCCAGGGGGCTTGCCTGAAGCTTTCTTT.

The chain joins TRBV29-1 to TRBJ2-1; TRBD2 is a possible D gene (6 bases). The germline V gene encodes CDR1 SQVTM and CDR2 ANQGSEA. The ends were cut back, 6 bases at V and 8 bases at J, with 14 bases in the middle. The CDR3 covers 12 residues. CDR3 sequence: CSVEIRGYEQFF. For the CDR3, the DNA is TGCAGCGTGGAGATTCGGGGGTATGAGCAGTTCTTC.

The DNA of the CDR3 is TGCAGCGTCCGGTCGACAGGGAGCGAGCAGTACTTC. This translates into CSVRSTGSEQYF. The gene calls are TRBV29-1 and TRBJ2-7, with 7 bases identical to TRBD1. Germline loops: CDR1 SQVTM, CDR2 ANQGSEA. This CDR3 has 12 amino acids. Trimming at V came to 6 bases and at J to 6 bases, leaving 8 bases not matched to a gene.

The chain joins TRBV18 to TRBJ2-1, with D possibly matching TRBD2 (5 bases). V was shortened by 2 bases and J by 1 base, with 9 bases between the two germline ends. The CDR3 runs to 15 residues. Germline CDR1 KGHSH, CDR2 LQKENI. DNA of the CDR3: TGTGCCAGCTCACCAGAGGGAAATTCCTACAATGAGCAGTTCTTC. It translates to CASSPEGNSYNEQFF.

The CDR3, as DNA: TGTGCCAGCAGCCGGACTAGCGGGAGCTACGAGCAGTACTTC. Its protein is CASSRTSGSYEQYF. J is TRBJ2-7 and V is TRBV13; 13 nucleotides align to TRBD2. Unmatched junction bases numbered 1, after V lost 5 bases and J lost 3 bases. This CDR3 contains 14 residues. Germline CDR1 and CDR2: PRHDT and FYEKMQ (reference sequence). Based on the CDR3 plus reference TRBV13 and TRBJ2-7, the full variable domain is AAGVIQSPRHLIKEKRETATLKCYPIPRHDTVYWYQQGPGQDPQFLISFYEKMQSDKGSIPDRFSAQQFSDYHSELNMSSLELGDSALYFCASSRTSGSYEQYFGPGTRLTVT.

The rearrangement links TRBV7-9 to TRBJ1-2; D is perhaps TRBD1 (6 bases). The CDR3 is 15 residues long. V gave up 3 bases and J gave up 2 bases, with 13 bases separating them. The germline V gene has CDR1 SEHNR and CDR2 FQNEAQ (reference sequence). CDR3 DNA: TGTGCCAGCAGCTTTTCCGGGGGGCTAAACTATGGCTACACCTTC. It yields the protein CASSFSGGLNYGYTF.

The gene calls are TRBV28 and TRBJ1-1; the match to TRBD1 covers 7 bases. J gave up 0 bases and V 9 bases, and 10 bases lay outside the gene matches. This CDR3 is 15 amino acids long. CDR1 and CDR2 (germline): MDHEN, SYDVKM. In DNA, the CDR3 is TGTGCCAGTCCCCCCGGGACAGACATGAACACTGAAGCTTTCTTT. This sequence encodes CASPPGTDMNTEAFF.

This rearrangement joins TRBV28 to TRBJ2-7; possibly TRBD1 for D (7 bases). The CDR3 length is 15 residues. The germline V gene has CDR1 MDHEN and CDR2 SYDVKM. V was cut by 6 bases and J by 4 bases, with 19 bases left in between. This chain's CDR3 is CASSGGTEAGYEQYF. The CDR3 DNA is TGTGCCAGCAGCGGCGGGACAGAGGCGGGTTACGAGCAGTACTTC.